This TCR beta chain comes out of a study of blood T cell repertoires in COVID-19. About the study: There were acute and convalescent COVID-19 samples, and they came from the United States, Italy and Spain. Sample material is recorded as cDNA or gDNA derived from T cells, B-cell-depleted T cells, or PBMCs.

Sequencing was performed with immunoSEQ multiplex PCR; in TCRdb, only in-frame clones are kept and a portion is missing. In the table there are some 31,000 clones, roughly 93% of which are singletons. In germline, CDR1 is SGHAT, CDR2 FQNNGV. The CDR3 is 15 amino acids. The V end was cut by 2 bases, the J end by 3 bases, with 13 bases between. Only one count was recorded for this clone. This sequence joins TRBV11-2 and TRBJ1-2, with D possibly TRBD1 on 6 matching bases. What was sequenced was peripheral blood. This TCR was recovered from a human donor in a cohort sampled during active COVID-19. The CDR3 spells CASSLFKQGHYGYTF. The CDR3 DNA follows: TGTGCCAGCAGCTTATTCAAACAGGGACACTATGGCTACACCTTC.